This is a list of T cell receptor beta chains from one sample in a study of blood T cell repertoires in COVID-19. Assay: immunoSEQ multiplex PCR; the TCRdb copy retains only in-frame clones and omits some. The top ten hold less than 3.5% of the sample, which has fewer than 180,000 clones, 80% to 90% seen once. What was sequenced was peripheral blood. These receptors originate from a man between 65 and 85 years old with acute or convalescent COVID-19. Each CDR3 is given without its conserved first and last residue.

TRBJ1-4 | TRBV28 | ASSPATNEKLF
TRBJ2-1 | TRBV4-2 | ASSQDPPAGGASDEQF
TRBJ1-1 | TRBV6-5 | ASYGIQAF
TRBJ1-1 | TRBV30 | AWDRQEVNTEAF
TRBJ2-7 | TRBV7-7 | ASSPGLQYEQY
TRBJ1-3 | TRBV7-2 | ASGKTGGGNTIY
TRBJ2-1 | TRBV9 | ASSVASSGSNEQF
TRBJ2-3 | TRBV9 | ASSVGASGLVTDTQY
TRBJ2-4 | TRBV5-1 | ASSLNLLAGGGKNIQY
TRBJ1-1 | TRBV19 | ASSIWTGTEAF
TRBJ2-3 | TRBV5-4 | ASSLQGASTDTQY
TRBJ2-1 | TRBV18 | ASSPSQGDNEQF
TRBJ1-3 | TRBV6-5 | ASSYSEAGNTIY
TRBJ1-1 | TRBV9 | ASSVGSTGNTEAF
TRBJ2-5 | TRBV4-1 | ASSHERDRGQETQY
TRBJ1-2 | TRBV2 | ASSRDSNYGYT
TRBJ2-7 | TRBV3-1/TRBV3-2 | ASSQDSSGPYEQY
TRBJ2-7 | TRBV29-1 | SVGDRVGSYEQY
TRBJ2-1 | TRBV4-3 | ASSQDWTGRNEQF
TRBJ1-1 | TRBV7-9 | ASSFTQGAEAF
TRBJ2-5 | TRBV6-5 | ASSFTGVQETQY
TRBJ1-1 | TRBV6-5 | ASRPTGEGPEAF
TRBJ1-6 | TRBV7-9 | ASSPRASSYNSPLH
TRBJ2-1 | TRBV29-1 | SVLGLALYNEQF
TRBJ2-2 | TRBV29-1 | RGGGQGRAGTGELF
TRBJ2-1 | TRBV9 | ASSALAGRSSYNEQF
TRBJ2-2 | TRBV13 | ASSSQAGRGTGELF
TRBJ1-5 | TRBV27 | ASSPDRGQPQH
TRBJ2-7 | TRBV6-1 | ASSEASSGSLNEQY
TRBJ1-3 | TRBV7-8 | ASSLVGTGSPLGNTIY
TRBJ2-1 | TRBV6-5 | ASSYSTSGFYNEQF
TRBJ1-4 | TRBV11-2 | ASSLDGLGVEKLF
TRBJ2-7 | TRBV6-5 | ASRYRGRRYEQY
TRBJ2-7 | TRBV7-9 | ASRGQGYEQY
TRBJ2-7 | TRBV6-2/TRBV6-3 | ASSYSRLISYEQY
TRBJ1-1 | TRBV5-1 | ASSGTANTEAF
TRBJ2-3 | TRBV19 | ASSIAGVVTDTQY
TRBJ2-7 | TRBV3-1/TRBV3-2 | ASSVGHSVPSYEQY
TRBJ2-5 | TRBV5-4 | ASSVAGGETQY
TRBJ2-1 | TRBV28 | ASSSTRRTRSYNEQF
TRBJ1-5 | TRBV7-2 | ASSRDRINQPQH
TRBJ2-1 | TRBV2 | ASRGLGSEQF
TRBJ2-7 | TRBV19 | ASSRTGAIYEQY
TRBJ1-1 | TRBV28 | ASSFFRQGARDTEAF
TRBJ2-1 | TRBV5-4 | ASSSWGDEQF
TRBJ2-1 | TRBV10-3 | AIRGDSSYNEQF
TRBJ2-2 | TRBV5-1 | ASSPRLAGVTGELF
TRBJ2-7 | TRBV7-9 | ASSSGQGGTQY
TRBJ2-7 | TRBV29-1 | SVEEGGGSEQY
TRBJ2-3 | TRBV5-1 | ASSLDYTDTQY
TRBJ2-5 | TRBV28 | ASSNWDRVGETQY
TRBJ2-7 | TRBV30 | ASGAPGQGSYEQY
TRBJ2-5 | TRBV14 | ASSQDKGGRKETQY